The 30 T cell receptor beta chains listed next were all sequenced from one sample in a study of blood T cells in healthy people across ages. Combining a sample-barcoded 5' primer with a J-beta primer mix, a second PCR ran for about 7 to 12 cycles. MiXCR was run by TCRdb on the 5' RACE reads, yielding one entry per CDR3 protein. The sample consists of 920,000 or so distinct CDR3 sequences, around 43% of them appearing once. Input material: blood. These receptors all stem from a woman aged 55-70 years in good health.

About this clonotype itself: Sequence at one end of the junction differs from germline and may be a read error. The chain has TRBV6-5 and TRBJ2-1; 7 bases are a match to TRBD1. CDR1 is MNHEY, CDR2 SVGAGI, per germline. The CDR3 extends over 13 amino acids. The DNA for the CDR3 is TGTGCCAGCAGTGACTCGACAGGGTATGAGCAGTTCTTC. Translated, it gives CASSDSTGYEQFF.

The chain joins TRBV5-6 to TRBJ2-4; 8 nucleotides agree with TRBD2. CDR1 is SGHDT, CDR2 YYEEEE, per germline. Trimming took 1 base from V and 3 from J; bases not matched to a gene: 9. This CDR3 is 17 amino acids long. Written as DNA, the CDR3 is TGTGCCAGCAGCTTGTGGCCCAGCGGGGGTCTCAAAAACATTCAGTACTTC. This encodes CASSLWPSGGLKNIQYF. The whole variable domain, filled in from reference TRBV5-6 and TRBJ2-4, reads DAGVTQSPTHLIKTRGQQVTLRCSPKSGHDTVSWYQQALGQGPQFIFQYYEEEERQRGNFPDRFSGHQFPNYSSELNVNALLLGDSALYLCASSLWPSGGLKNIQYFGAGTRLSVL.

This clonotype was found a few times. V is TRBV11-2 and J is TRBJ2-5; TRBD2 aligns across 10 bases. This CDR3 contains 15 residues. Germline-derived CDR1 and CDR2 are SGHAT and FQNNGV. J gave up 3 bases and V 2 bases, and 3 bases lay outside the gene matches. CDR3 coding DNA: TGTGCCAGCAGCTTATTTACTAGCGGGGAAGAGACCCAGTACTTC. Translating it yields CASSLFTSGEETQYF. Filled out from reference TRBV11-2 and TRBJ2-5, the complete variable domain reads EAGVAQSPRYKIIEKRQSVAFWCNPISGHATLYWYQQILGQGPKLLIQFQNNGVVDDSQLPKDRFSAERLKGVDSTLKIQPAKLEDSAVYLCASSLFTSGEETQYFGPGTRLLVL.

J is TRBJ1-2 and V is TRBV6-5, with unresolved D. Deletions cut 0 bases from V and 3 bases from J, with 23 bases between. This CDR3 comprises 19 residues. Per germline, CDR1 MNHEY and CDR2 SVGAGI. CDR3: CASSYSGEEVFNGDYGYTF. The CDR3 bases are TGTGCCAGCAGTTACTCCGGGGAAGAGGTTTTTAACGGCGACTATGGCTACACCTTC.

This clonotype was seen a handful of times. This chain uses TRBV6-5 with TRBJ2-3; the match to TRBD2 covers 8 bases. There are 16 residues in the CDR3. J was trimmed by 2 bases and V by 4 bases; bases with no gene match: 8. The germline V gene encodes CDR1 MNHEY and CDR2 SVGAGI. The CDR3 loop is CASSFTAGETTDTQYF. DNA of the CDR3: TGTGCCAGCAGTTTCACAGCGGGAGAGACCACAGATACGCAGTATTTT.

The sample holds a few counts of this clonotype. The chain couples TRBV5-6 to TRBJ1-2; TRBD1 matches 12 bases. The germline V gene has CDR1 SGHDT and CDR2 YYEEEE. With V trimmed by 4 bases and J by 2 bases, 3 bases remained unmatched. This CDR3 has 15 residues. The CDR3 bases are TGTGCCAGCAGCGCCGGGACAGGGGGCAACTATGGCTACACCTTC. As protein: CASSAGTGGNYGYTF.

The gene calls are TRBV14 and TRBJ2-7, with 8 bases aligning to TRBD2. This CDR3 is built from 15 residues. CDR1 and CDR2 (germline): SGHDN, FVKESK. The junction had 5 bases not matched to a gene; V was cut back by 1 base and J by 3 bases. DNA of the CDR3: TGTGCCAGCAGCCAAGTCGGCGGGAGGATCTACGAGCAGTACTTC. This codes for CASSQVGGRIYEQYF. Full variable domain (rest looked up from reference TRBV14 and TRBJ2-7): EAGVTQFPSHSVIEKGQTVTLRCDPISGHDNLYWYRRVMGKEIKFLLHFVKESKQDESGMPNNRFLAERTGGTYSTLKVQPAELEDSGVYFCASSQVGGRIYEQYFGPGTRLTVT.

This chain links TRBV20-1 with TRBJ1-2; 8 bases map to TRBD1. The ends lost 6 bases at V and 4 bases at J; junction bases unmatched: 4. CDR3 length equals 12 residues. From germline, CDR1 is DFQATT and CDR2 SNEGSKA (reference sequence). The CDR3 region is CSASRGLYGYTF. CDR3 sequence (DNA): TGCAGTGCGAGCAGGGGGCTCTATGGCTACACCTTC.

This clonotype was counted between two and nine times. The chain recombines TRBV20-1 with TRBJ1-2; D might be TRBD1 (5 bases). Germline CDR1 and CDR2: DFQATT and SNEGSKA (reference sequence). The CDR3 is 16 residues long. Trimming pared 0 bases from V and 0 bases from J, leaving 14 bases between. The CDR3 nucleotides are TGCAGTGCTAGAGATCTAGGGACGGGGACTAACTATGGCTACACCTTC. This encodes CSARDLGTGTNYGYTF.

This clonotype has only a few counts. The rearrangement uses TRBV7-3 and TRBJ2-3; 7 nucleotides line up with TRBD2. The V gene end was trimmed by 4 bases and the J gene end by 6 bases; junction bases not matched to a gene: 19. The CDR3 totals 18 residues. In germline, CDR1 is SGHTA, CDR2 FQGTGA. CDR3 sequence reads: CASSWGGGSEAHMDTQYF. The CDR3 coding sequence is TGTGCCAGCAGCTGGGGGGGGGGTAGCGAGGCCCACATGGATACGCAGTATTTT.

V usage is TRBV6-2 or TRBV6-3 and J usage is TRBJ2-7; tentatively, D is TRBD1 or TRBD2 (8 bases each). CDR1 MNHEY and CDR2 SVGEGT come from the germline V gene. The length of the CDR3 is 19 residues. V gave up 7 bases and J gave up 3 bases, with 31 bases separating them. CDR3 sequence (DNA): TGTGCCAGCACCCTGGCCACAGGGGGTTCCGGGAGGGCCCACTACGAGCAGTACTTC. It yields the protein CASTLATGGSGRAHYEQYF.

V is TRBV7-9 and J is TRBJ1-6; the D gene is possibly TRBD1 (6 bases). This CDR3 comprises 15 residues. Trimming left V 5 bases short and J 3 bases short, with 11 bases between. Germline assignment: CDR1 SEHNR and CDR2 FQNEAQ (reference sequence). The chain's CDR3 is CASSGGHVYNSPLHF. The DNA of the CDR3 is TGTGCCAGCAGCGGGGGACACGTCTATAATTCACCCCTCCACTTT. Full variable domain (remainder filled in from reference TRBV7-9 and TRBJ1-6): DTGVSQNPRHKITKRGQNVTFRCDPISEHNRLYWYRQTLGQGPEFLTYFQNEAQLEKSRLLSDRFSAERPKGSFSTLEIQRTEQGDSAMYLCASSGGHVYNSPLHFGNGTRLTVT.

The chain is built from TRBV6-1 and TRBJ2-4; D may be TRBD1 (8 bases). Gene TRBJ2-7 matches the end of the DNA better, so the J call may be wrong. CDR3 length: 14 amino acids. CDR1 is MNHNS and CDR2 is SASEGT in the germline V gene. The CDR3 region is CASTGQGLIYEQYF. CDR3 DNA: TGTGCCAGCACTGGACAGGGACTAATCTACGAGCAGTACTTC.

DNA for the CDR3: TGCGCCAGCAGCCAAAGACTAGACCGTGAGCAGTTCTTC. Translating gives CASSQRLDREQFF. The V call is TRBV4-1, the J call TRBJ2-1; maybe TRBD2 (6 bases). The CDR3 is 13 amino acids. V was trimmed by 2 bases and J by 9 bases, leaving 11 bases between them. Germline loops: CDR1 MGHRA, CDR2 YSYEKL.

This clonotype has ten or more counts. The J gene is TRBJ2-5, the V gene TRBV10-3; 8 bases match TRBD2. Trimming cost V 3 bases and J 0 bases; bases outside gene matches: 0. This CDR3 comprises 14 residues. Germline V gene lookup returns CDR1 ENHRY and CDR2 SYGVKD. The CDR3 coding sequence is TGTGCCATCAGTGAAGCGGGAGACCAAGAGACCCAGTACTTC. Its protein is CAISEAGDQETQYF.

This clonotype was recorded a few times. This chain's CDR3 is CASSPRTGRGGYTF. For the CDR3, the DNA is TGTGCCAGCAGCCCGCGGACAGGACGCGGGGGCTACACCTTC. The rearrangement uses TRBV7-2 and TRBJ1-2; 7 bases agree with TRBD1. The germline gives CDR1 SGHTA, CDR2 FQGNSA. This CDR3 contains 14 residues. The V gene end was trimmed by 5 bases and the J gene end by 8 bases; junction bases not matched to a gene: 11.

For the CDR3, the DNA is TGTGCCAGCAGCCCGAGCAACAGGGAGGGTGAAAAACTGTTTTTT. Translated: CASSPSNREGEKLFF. The V and J genes are TRBV3-1 and TRBJ1-4; D possibly corresponds to TRBD1 (6 bases). The CDR3 sequence is 15 residues long. Per germline, CDR1 LGHDT and CDR2 YNNKEL (reference sequence). The germline V and J ends were trimmed by 4 bases and 7 bases, with 16 bases remaining between them.

The chain employs TRBV2 and TRBJ1-2, with TRBD1 as a possible D gene (6 bases). The CDR3 has 12 amino acids. The germline CDR1 and CDR2 sequences are SNHLY and FYNNEI. The V end lost 7 bases, the J end lost 4 bases, and 10 bases lay between the germline ends. CDR3 residues: CASNTGFYGYTF. The CDR3 DNA is TGTGCCAGCAACACAGGGTTCTATGGCTACACCTTC.

The chain links TRBV5-1 to TRBJ2-5; TRBD1 matches at 7 bases. This CDR3 contains 16 residues. Germline loops: CDR1 SGHRS, CDR2 YFSETQ. Losses at the gene ends were 4 bases for V and 6 bases for J; bases not matched to a gene: 15. CDR3 nucleotides: TGCGCCAGCAGCCCTGACAGGGCACAGTCGGTAAAGACCCAGTACTTC. Protein product: CASSPDRAQSVKTQYF. Variable domain in full (rest from reference TRBV5-1 and TRBJ2-5): KAGVTQTPRYLIKTRGQQVTLSCSPISGHRSVSWYQQTPGQGLQFLFEYFSETQRNKGNFPGRFSGRQFSNSRSEMNVSTLELGDSALYLCASSPDRAQSVKTQYFGPGTRLLVL.

The V gene is TRBV10-3, the J gene TRBJ1-5; the D gene is possibly TRBD1 (5 bases). The V and J ends lost 11 bases and 5 bases respectively, with 25 bases between them. There are 16 residues in the CDR3. Germline lookup yields CDR1 ENHRY and CDR2 SYGVKD. CDR3 DNA: TGTGCCTCAGGGTCCGGGGCACCAAGGCTTGATCAGCCCCAGCATTTT. Amino acids: CASGSGAPRLDQPQHF.

The V and J genes are TRBV7-2 and TRBJ1-1; D not resolved. Germline V CDR1 and CDR2: SGHTA, FQGNSA. The CDR3 covers 16 residues. Trimming removed 5 bases from V and 5 bases from J, with 21 bases in between. CDR3 in DNA: TGTGCCAGCAGCAAAGAAGTCTTATCGGTAGGGACTGAAGCTTTCTTT. This encodes CASSKEVLSVGTEAFF.

Comment on this clonotype: One end of the junction is discordant with germline, which a read error may explain. This chain connects TRBV12-3 or TRBV12-4 to TRBJ1-6, with unresolved D. This CDR3 has 16 amino acids. The CDR3 loop reads CASSFALGGRGSPPHF. The DNA for the CDR3 is TGTGCCAGCAGTTTTGCCTTGGGAGGGAGAGGCTCACCCCCCCACTTT.

This sequence joins TRBV6-5 and TRBJ2-5; D gene ambiguous. The closer fit of TRBJ2-7 to the DNA end suggests the J call may be wrong. Germline-derived CDR1 and CDR2 are MNHEY and SVGAGI. CDR3 size: 13 residues. CDR3: CASMPKSRREQYF. DNA of the CDR3: TGTGCCAGCATGCCGAAATCCCGGCGCGAGCAGTACTTC.

The CDR3 region is CSASRGGSYNEQFF. Written as DNA, the CDR3 is TGCAGTGCTAGCCGAGGAGGTTCCTACAATGAGCAGTTCTTC. The rearrangement links TRBV20-1 to TRBJ2-1, with D possibly TRBD2 on 5 matching bases. Germline V CDR1 and CDR2: DFQATT, SNEGSKA (reference sequence). Trimming shortened V by 3 bases and J by 1 base, and 10 bases separated the two germline ends. This CDR3 spans 14 amino acids.

The chain employs TRBV6-5 and TRBJ2-6; D remains unclear. Germline V gives CDR1 MNHEY, CDR2 SVGAGI. The CDR3 runs 10 residues. Trimming removed 11 bases from V and 2 bases from J, with 1 base in between. The CDR3 DNA sequence: TGTGCCGCTGGGGCCAACGTCCTGACTTTC. As protein: CAAGANVLTF.

The chain recombines TRBV3-1 with TRBJ2-5, with 9 positions matching TRBD2. The ends lost 1 base at V and 7 bases at J; junction bases unmatched: 7. This CDR3 has 15 residues. Germline CDR1 and CDR2: LGHDT and YNNKEL (reference sequence). CDR3 sequence (DNA): TGTGCCAGCAGCCAAGGGGGACTAGCCAGTGGGACCCAGTACTTC. It encodes CASSQGGLASGTQYF.

J is TRBJ2-7 and V is TRBV5-1; TRBD2 aligns across 7 bases. The CDR3 loop spans 14 amino acids. Per the germline V gene, CDR1 is SGHRS and CDR2 is YFSETQ. The V segment lost 5 bases and the J segment 6 bases; nucleotides outside the gene matches: 11. The DNA for the CDR3 is TGCGCCAGCAGGGGGTCCCTAGCGGTTCCCGAGCAGTACTTC. Translation: CASRGSLAVPEQYF.

The table lists this clonotype with a few counts. The rearrangement joins TRBV10-3 to TRBJ1-2, with D uncertain. Trimming took 6 bases from V and 4 from J, leaving 12 bases between them. The CDR3 has 13 amino acids. Germline CDR1 is ENHRY and CDR2 is SYGVKD. The CDR3 region is CAISLDSPYGYTF. In DNA, the CDR3 is TGTGCCATCAGCCTAGACTCGCCCTATGGCTACACCTTC.

This chain uses TRBV24-1 with TRBJ2-3; 7 bases map to TRBD1. CDR3 length: 15 amino acids. V shed 3 bases and J 5 bases; nucleotides not matched to a gene: 7. CDR1 and CDR2 (germline): KGHDR, SFDVKD. The CDR3 sequence: CATSDRTQGEDTQYF. In nucleotides, the CDR3 is TGTGCCACCAGTGATCGTACTCAGGGGGAAGATACGCAGTATTTT.

J is TRBJ2-3 and V is TRBV9; 14 bases are a match to TRBD2. Trimming cost V 0 bases and J 5 bases; bases outside gene matches: 8. Germline lookup yields CDR1 SGDLS and CDR2 YYNGEE. The CDR3 extends over 18 amino acids. The CDR3: CASSVALLGTSGRDTQYF. CDR3 nucleotide sequence: TGTGCCAGCAGCGTAGCTTTGTTGGGGACTAGCGGGAGAGATACGCAGTATTTT.